These 24 T cell receptor beta chains originate from one sample sequenced in a study of T cells after somatic rescue of genetic block. Profiling relied on immunoSEQ multiplex PCR, and the TCRdb table lists in-frame clones only, not all of them. Of 13,000 to 15,000 clones in the sample, 65% to 75% were seen once. The sample taken for sequencing was peripheral blood mononuclear cells (PBMCs). The receptors derive from a man younger than 35.

This chain links TRBV5-4 with TRBJ2-3, with D perhaps matching TRBD2 (5 bases). The CDR3 extends over 15 amino acids. Deletions cut 0 bases from V and 6 bases from J, with 14 bases between. Germline-derived CDR1 and CDR2 are SGHNT and YYREEE (reference sequence). The CDR3 DNA reads TGTGCCAGCAGCTTGGATAGCGACCCCACTGATACGCAGTATTTT. Amino acids: CASSLDSDPTDTQYF.

The chain links TRBV14 to TRBJ1-2; TRBD1 aligns across 8 bases. The CDR3 is made up of 15 amino acids. From germline, CDR1 is SGHDN and CDR2 FVKESK. Trimming cost V 2 bases and J 8 bases; bases outside gene matches: 10. CDR3 protein: CASSQIRGPYSGYTF. CDR3 DNA: TGTGCCAGCAGCCAAATCAGGGGGCCCTATAGCGGCTACACCTTC. The full variable domain, its missing parts supplied by reference TRBV14 and TRBJ1-2, is EAGVTQFPSHSVIEKGQTVTLRCDPISGHDNLYWYRRVMGKEIKFLLHFVKESKQDESGMPNNRFLAERTGGTYSTLKVQPAELEDSGVYFCASSQIRGPYSGYTFGSGTRLTVV.

The rearrangement links TRBV5-1 to TRBJ1-1; 8 bases line up with TRBD1. Per germline, CDR1 SGHRS and CDR2 YFSETQ. The trim removed 4 bases at V and 5 bases at J, leaving 7 bases unmatched. The CDR3 spans 14 residues. The CDR3 coding sequence is TGCGCCAGCAGCCCTGCACAGGGGGGGACTGAAGCTTTCTTT. It is translated as CASSPAQGGTEAFF.

The V call is TRBV10-3, the J call TRBJ2-7; 9 positions agree with TRBD2. CDR1 ENHRY and CDR2 SYGVKD come from the germline V gene. The CDR3 totals 17 residues. The CDR3 region has the DNA TGTGCATCAAACGGGGTTAAGGCGGGAGGGGTATCCTACGAGCAGTACTTC. Translating gives CASNGVKAGGVSYEQYF.

The chain is built from TRBV29-1 and TRBJ1-4; D remains ambiguous. This CDR3 region has 11 residues. The germline gives CDR1 SQVTM, CDR2 ANQGSEA. V was pared by 4 bases and J by 7 bases, with 7 bases between. The CDR3 here is CSVVILEKLFF. CDR3 DNA sequence: TGCAGCGTTGTCATTCTTGAAAAACTGTTTTTT.

The rearrangement links TRBV19 to TRBJ2-7; D is possibly TRBD1 (6 bases). This CDR3 comprises 14 residues. V was pared by 9 bases and J by 2 bases, with 17 bases between. Germline CDR1 LNHDA, CDR2 SQIVND (reference sequence). CDR3 coding DNA: TGTGCCAGCGACTCAGGGGCCCCAACCTACGAGCAGTACTTC. Residues: CASDSGAPTYEQYF.

The sample holds a few counts of this clone. V gene TRBV13 combines with J gene TRBJ2-1; 12 positions match TRBD2. With V trimmed by 7 bases and J by 6 bases, 19 bases remained unmatched. The CDR3 contains 19 residues. The germline CDR1 and CDR2 sequences are PRHDT and FYEKMQ (reference sequence). The CDR3 here is CASMQSGLAGFRAGNEQFF. CDR3 nucleotides: TGTGCCAGCATGCAGTCGGGACTAGCGGGCTTTCGAGCGGGCAATGAGCAGTTCTTC.

The genes are TRBV5-4 and TRBJ2-1; 7 bases map to TRBD1. Germline V gene lookup returns CDR1 SGHNT and CDR2 YYREEE (reference sequence). The CDR3 totals 16 residues. The V gene end was trimmed by 5 bases and the J gene end by 6 bases; junction bases not matched to a gene: 14. The DNA of the CDR3 is TGTGCCAGCAGAAGGTACTGGACAGGATCCCTCAATGAGCAGTTCTTC. Translation gives CASRRYWTGSLNEQFF.

This clone appeared a single time. The rearrangement links TRBV7-6 to TRBJ2-2, with TRBD2 as a possible D gene (5 bases). CDR3 length equals 15 residues. Trimming took off 5 bases at V and 4 bases at J, with 14 bases between the two ends. CDR1 SGHVS and CDR2 FNYEAQ come from the germline V gene. The CDR3 loop reads CASSLSRDSTGELFF. CDR3 DNA: TGTGCCAGCAGCCTCAGTCGGGATTCCACCGGGGAGCTGTTTTTT. Filled out from reference TRBV7-6 and TRBJ2-2, the complete variable domain reads GAGVSQSPRYKVTKRGQDVALRCDPISGHVSLYWYRQALGQGPEFLTYFNYEAQQDKSGLPNDRFSAERPEGSISTLTIQRTEQRDSAMYRCASSLSRDSTGELFFGEGSRLTVL.

CDR3 bases: TGTGCCAGTAGTATAGAAGACAGGGGAAGGAACATTCAGTACTTC. Protein product: CASSIEDRGRNIQYF. The chain joins TRBV19 to TRBJ2-4, with TRBD1 identical over 8 bases. Germline CDR1 reads LNHDA; CDR2 reads SQIVND (reference sequence). The CDR3 consists of 15 residues. V gave up 0 bases and J gave up 7 bases; unmatched junction bases: 5.

The chain carries TRBV18 and TRBJ2-7; 9 bases match TRBD1. Germline CDR1 and CDR2: KGHSH and LQKENI. The CDR3 spans 15 residues. V was clipped by 0 bases and J by 6 bases; unmatched bases: 6. CDR3 sequence: CASSPPTGGVGEQYF. The DNA of the CDR3 is TGTGCCAGCTCACCACCGACAGGGGGTGTCGGCGAGCAGTACTTC.

The V call is TRBV7-9, the J call TRBJ2-3; 7 nucleotides line up with TRBD1. This CDR3 spans 16 amino acids. V shed 2 bases, J shed 1 base, and the junction held 6 bases outside the gene matches. Per germline, CDR1 SEHNR and CDR2 FQNEAQ (reference sequence). The CDR3 is CASSLTRQGRTDTQYF. The CDR3 coding sequence is TGTGCCAGCAGCTTAACCCGACAGGGTCGCACAGATACGCAGTATTTT.

This chain connects TRBV7-3 to TRBJ1-6; tentative D call: TRBD1 (6 bases). CDR3 length: 20 amino acids. V was pared by 4 bases and J by 0 bases, with 22 bases between. Per germline, CDR1 SGHTA and CDR2 FQGTGA. The CDR3 sequence: CASSSLAGGRSSSYNSPLHF. CDR3 DNA sequence: TGTGCCAGCAGCTCCCTTGCGGGGGGCCGATCTAGCTCCTATAATTCACCCCTCCACTTT.

The chain combines TRBV19 with TRBJ2-3; 7 bases map to TRBD1. After removal of 3 bases from V and 2 bases from J, the junction contained 5 bases not matched to a gene. This CDR3 region has 15 residues. CDR1 and CDR2 (germline): LNHDA, SQIVND (reference sequence). The CDR3 is CASSMYRGSTDTQYF. The DNA of the CDR3 is TGTGCCAGTAGTATGTACAGGGGCTCCACAGATACGCAGTATTTT.

This clone was detected a few times. This chain connects TRBV30 to TRBJ2-2; 7 nucleotides line up with TRBD2. The germline gives CDR1 GTSNPN, CDR2 SVGIG (reference sequence). The junction had 9 bases not matched to a gene; V was cut back by 5 bases and J by 3 bases. This CDR3 is built from 15 residues. The CDR3: CAWAAGGSHTGELFF. The CDR3 coding sequence is TGTGCCTGGGCCGCCGGGGGGAGCCACACCGGGGAGCTGTTTTTT.

This chain links TRBV19 with TRBJ2-6, with D perhaps matching TRBD1 (5 bases). The V gene's germline CDR1 is LNHDA and CDR2 SQIVND (reference sequence). The CDR3 runs 15 residues. The germline V and J ends were trimmed by 1 base and 2 bases, with 6 bases remaining between them. Written as DNA, the CDR3 is TGTGCCAGTAGTATAGCAGGGACTGGGGCCAACGTCCTGACTTTC. It codes for CASSIAGTGANVLTF.

The chain recombines TRBV10-3 with TRBJ1-1; possible D gene TRBD1, 5 bases. There are 13 residues in the CDR3. Germline loops: CDR1 ENHRY, CDR2 SYGVKD. V was shortened by 4 bases and J by 5 bases, with 11 bases between the two germline ends. The CDR3 reads CAISGWGGTEAFF. CDR3 coding DNA: TGTGCCATCAGTGGGTGGGGGGGGACTGAAGCTTTCTTT.

This rearrangement joins TRBV7-9 to TRBJ2-5; D is possibly TRBD1 or TRBD2 (5 bases each). The assigned J gene may be wrong: the sequence end matches TRBJ2-7 better. The V gene's germline CDR1 is SEHNR and CDR2 FQNEAQ (reference sequence). The length of the CDR3 is 17 residues. CDR3 amino acids: CASSRTPGKGSSYEQYF. CDR3 nucleotide sequence: TGTGCCAGCAGCCGGACACCGGGAAAGGGAAGCTCCTACGAGCAGTACTTC.

The genes are TRBV28 and TRBJ2-1; maybe TRBD1 (8 bases). This CDR3 comprises 16 residues. The V gene lost 5 bases and the J gene lost 2 bases, with 16 bases spanning the gap. Germline V gene sequence: CDR1 MDHEN, CDR2 SYDVKM. As DNA, the CDR3 is TGTGCCAGCAGTATCCTTACAGGGGGGGCCTACAATGAGCAGTTCTTC. The encoded protein is CASSILTGGAYNEQFF.

The rearrangement uses TRBV5-1 and TRBJ2-5, with 7 bases lining up with TRBD1. CDR3 length: 15 residues. The V segment lost 1 base and the J segment 4 bases; nucleotides outside the gene matches: 7. Looked up from germline, CDR1 is SGHRS and CDR2 is YFSETQ. CDR3 protein: CASSLWDRLAETQYF. CDR3 DNA: TGCGCCAGCAGCTTGTGGGACAGACTCGCAGAGACCCAGTACTTC.

The V call is TRBV12-2, the J call TRBJ2-7; the table's D call TRBD1 went unverified against the DNA. TRBV12-2 constitutes a pseudogene. The CDR3 is 20 amino acids. This CDR3 is CASRLGGRGQGRKSSYEQYF. Here the CDR3 DNA reads TGTGCAAGTCGCTTAGGGGGCAGGGGACAGGGGAGAAAGAGCTCCTACGAGCAGTACTTC.

A few counts support this clone. The chain joins TRBV7-9 to TRBJ1-2; TRBD1 is a possible D gene (5 bases). The germline V gene encodes CDR1 SEHNR and CDR2 FQNEAQ (reference sequence). The CDR3 totals 17 residues. Trimming shortened V by 1 base and J by 8 bases, and 23 bases separated the two germline ends. The chain's CDR3 is CASSLVSLSQGVGGYTF. CDR3 bases: TGTGCCAGCAGCTTAGTCAGCCTATCCCAGGGAGTGGGAGGCTACACCTTC.

This rearrangement joins TRBV6-1 to TRBJ2-7; D is uncertain. This CDR3 is built from 15 residues. V dropped 5 bases and J dropped 2 bases, with 16 bases sitting between them. CDR1 and CDR2 (germline): MNHNS, SASEGT. DNA for the CDR3: TGTGCCAGCAGTCCGGTAGCCTTCGGTACCTACGAGCAGTACTTC. Its translation: CASSPVAFGTYEQYF.

Only one count was recorded for this clone. This sequence joins TRBV15 and TRBJ2-5; tentative D call: TRBD1 (7 bases). Trimming cost V 8 bases and J 6 bases, with 19 bases left between them. The CDR3 is made up of 14 amino acids. Germline lookup yields CDR1 LNHNV and CDR2 YYDKDF (reference sequence). The CDR3 nucleotides read TGTGCCACCGGGGTGGGGGCAGGGGGGAAGACCCAGTACTTC. Translating gives CATGVGAGGKTQYF.